Given below is one T cell receptor beta chain in context. Antigen specificity is unknown. The sample originates from a study of graft-versus-host responses after intestinal transplantation. Study-wide background: Tacrolimus and steroids were given for about three years to all recipients after anti-thymocyte globulin induction.

Libraries were prepared by immunoSEQ multiplex PCR; TCRdb keeps only in-frame clonotypes and omits some of them. The sample contains approximately 82,000 clones, 85% to 95% of which appear only once. Germline CDR1 reads LNHDA; CDR2 reads SQIVND (reference sequence). The CDR3 sequence is 13 residues long. V was shortened by 1 base and J by 3 bases, with 6 bases between the two germline ends. V gene TRBV19 combines with J gene TRBJ1-2; D might be TRBD1 (5 bases). The specimen was unstimulated CD8+ T cells sorted from spleen or lymph node cells, collected before transplant. This receptor was identified in a human donor who was the organ donor for an intestinal transplant. In DNA, the CDR3 is TGTGCCAGTAGTATAGGGGGCGACTATGGCTACACCTTC. This encodes CASSIGGDYGYTF.